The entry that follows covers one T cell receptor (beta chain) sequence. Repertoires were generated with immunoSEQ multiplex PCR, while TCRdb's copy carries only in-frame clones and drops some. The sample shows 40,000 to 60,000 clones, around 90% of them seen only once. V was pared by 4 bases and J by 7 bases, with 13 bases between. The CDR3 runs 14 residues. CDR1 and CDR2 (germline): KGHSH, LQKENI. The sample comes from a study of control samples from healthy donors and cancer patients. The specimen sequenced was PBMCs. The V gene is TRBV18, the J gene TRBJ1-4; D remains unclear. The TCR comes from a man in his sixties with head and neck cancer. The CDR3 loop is CASSRTGEGEKLFF. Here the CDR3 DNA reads TGTGCCAGCTCACGTACGGGCGAGGGTGAAAAACTGTTTTTT.